A single sample gave rise to the 32 T cell receptor beta chains below, sequenced in a study of regulatory T cells in long-lasting Graves disease. The TCR beta library used iRepertoire HTBI primers with Arm-PCR amplification of CDR3. One entry per CDR3 protein, called by TCRdb with MiXCR from the multiplex PCR reads. This sample has over 200,000 distinct CDR3 sequences, with approximately 20% found just once. The sample's time point: newly diagnosed GD, antithyroid drugs for less than 3 months. Researchers made the TCR library from RNA that was extracted from PBMCs. This sample comprised peripheral blood mononuclear cells (PBMCs), obtained at new diagnosis, from a patient treated with antithyroid drugs. The receptors derive from a female donor with Graves disease.

This clonotype occurred many times. The chain joins TRBV9 to TRBJ2-7, with 9 positions matching TRBD1. Per germline, CDR1 SGDLS and CDR2 YYNGEE. V was pared by 0 bases and J by 6 bases, with 7 bases of the junction left unmatched. This CDR3 region has 15 residues. The CDR3 DNA reads TGTGCCAGCAGCGTAGGAGGGACAGGGTGGTCCGAGCAGTACTTC. Amino acids: CASSVGGTGWSEQYF.

The rearrangement links TRBV11-2 to TRBJ2-1, with 11 bases lining up with TRBD2. CDR1 and CDR2 from the germline V gene are SGHAT and FQNNGV. V gave up 5 bases and J gave up 5 bases; unmatched junction bases: 5. The CDR3 contains 15 residues. The DNA of the CDR3 is TGTGCCAGCAGCCTAGCGGGGGGCTCGCACAATGAGCAGTTCTTC. Its translation: CASSLAGGSHNEQFF.

This clonotype occurred many times. CDR3 DNA: TGTGCCAGCAGTTTTGATTCCGGACTTGGCAATGAGCAGTTCTTC. This translates into CASSFDSGLGNEQFF. V gene TRBV28 combines with J gene TRBJ2-1; maybe TRBD2 (5 bases). V shed 3 bases and J shed 6 bases, with 15 bases lying between them. CDR1 and CDR2 from the germline V gene are MDHEN and SYDVKM. The CDR3 has 15 residues.

This clonotype was detected ten times or more. The genes are TRBV7-9 and TRBJ2-7, with TRBD1 as a possible D gene (6 bases). V was cut by 2 bases and J by 2 bases, with 13 bases left in between. Germline V gene lookup returns CDR1 SEHNR and CDR2 FQNEAQ (reference sequence). The CDR3 has 15 amino acids. The CDR3 nucleotides are TGTGCCAGCAGCTTATTTCCGGGACATCCCTACGAGCAGTACTTC. This codes for CASSLFPGHPYEQYF.

This clonotype was counted at least ten times. The chain has TRBV7-2 and TRBJ1-4; D is possibly TRBD1 (5 bases). This CDR3 is 15 amino acids long. Trimming stripped 0 bases from V and 4 bases from J, with 9 bases between. Germline V gene data show CDR1 as SGHTA and CDR2 as FQGNSA. CDR3 DNA: TGTGCCAGCAGCTTAGCGTTAGACAGTAATGAAAAACTGTTTTTT. Encoded protein: CASSLALDSNEKLFF.

This clonotype was counted at least ten times. This chain connects TRBV20-1 to TRBJ1-2, with a tentative D call TRBD1 (5 bases). Germline V gene data show CDR1 as DFQATT and CDR2 as SNEGSKA (reference sequence). There are 13 residues in the CDR3. The V end lost 6 bases, the J end lost 0 bases, and 11 bases lay between the germline ends. Written as DNA, the CDR3 is TGCAGTGCCTTACCGACAGCTAACTATGGCTACACCTTC. The encoded protein is CSALPTANYGYTF.

In its sample, this clonotype was seen many times. The chain has TRBV28 and TRBJ1-2; D might be TRBD1 (6 bases). There are 15 residues in the CDR3. Germline V gene data show CDR1 as MDHEN and CDR2 as SYDVKM. V dropped 5 bases and J dropped 3 bases, with 16 bases sitting between them. CDR3 in DNA: TGTGCCAGCAGTCGAAGTAGGGCAGGGGACTATGGCTACACCTTC. Translation gives CASSRSRAGDYGYTF.

In its sample, this clonotype was seen many times. The chain couples TRBV10-3 to TRBJ2-3; TRBD2 matches at 7 bases. V was pared by 3 bases and J by 3 bases, with 9 bases of the junction left unmatched. Germline CDR1 and CDR2: ENHRY and SYGVKD. There are 16 residues in the CDR3. The CDR3 region has the DNA TGTGCCATCAGTGAAGGAGAAGCGGGAAGGACAGATACGCAGTATTTT. It is translated as CAISEGEAGRTDTQYF.

This clonotype has just a few counts. This chain links TRBV10-3 with TRBJ2-3; no reliable D call. The CDR3 covers 13 residues. Germline CDR1 and CDR2: ENHRY and SYGVKD. V lost 5 bases and J 2 bases, leaving 8 bases between the germline ends. The CDR3 nucleotides are TGTGCCATCAGTCGAACAGACACAGATACGCAGTATTTT. Translated, it gives CAISRTDTDTQYF.

The table lists this clonotype with many counts. V gene TRBV20-1 combines with J gene TRBJ1-1, with D hard to call. Deletions cut 0 bases from V and 5 bases from J, with 7 bases between. Germline CDR1 reads DFQATT; CDR2 reads SNEGSKA (reference sequence). The CDR3 covers 12 residues. DNA for the CDR3: TGCAGTGCTAGAGATCTGGGGACTGAAGCTTTCTTT. Translating gives CSARDLGTEAFF.

Regarding this clonotype: A much larger clone sits a single nucleotide away, making a read error possible. The rearrangement links TRBV6-1 to TRBJ2-1; 10 nucleotides line up with TRBD1. Germline CDR1 MNHNS, CDR2 SASEGT. The CDR3 runs 15 residues. The CDR3 reads CAGRYRDRGYNEQFF. The CDR3 bases are TGTGCCGGCAGGTACCGGGACAGGGGTTACAATGAGCAGTTCTTC.

This clonotype was observed many times. The J gene is TRBJ1-2, the V gene TRBV19, with D possibly TRBD1 on 5 matching bases. V was clipped by 7 bases and J by 6 bases, with 15 bases between them. CDR1 is LNHDA, CDR2 SQIVND, per germline (reference sequence). The CDR3 has 13 amino acids. The CDR3 spells CASNPDIPHGYTF. CDR3 DNA sequence: TGTGCCAGTAACCCGGACATTCCCCATGGCTACACCTTC.

The V and J genes are TRBV2 and TRBJ2-5; tentative D call: TRBD1 (6 bases). CDR1 and CDR2 (germline): SNHLY, FYNNEI. CDR3 length: 14 residues. Trimming removed 7 bases at V and 2 bases at J, with 14 bases between. CDR3 residues: CASKIQGPQETQYF. In nucleotides, the CDR3 is TGTGCCAGCAAGATACAGGGCCCACAAGAGACCCAGTACTTC.

Turning to this clonotype: This may arise from a read error, as a much more abundant clone is one base away. The J gene is TRBJ2-5, the V gene TRBV11-2, with a weak D call TRBD1 (7 bases). V lost 1 base, J lost 5 bases, and 14 bases lay in between. This CDR3 is 15 amino acids long. The germline gives CDR1 SGHAT, CDR2 FQNNGV. The DNA for the CDR3 is TGTGCCAGCAGCTTAGCGTTAGCAGGGGGGGAGACCCAGTACTTC. It yields the protein CASSLALAGGETQYF.

This clonotype showed up many times. This chain links TRBV20-1 with TRBJ2-2; no clear D gene. The V and J ends lost 0 bases and 2 bases respectively, with 7 bases between them. The germline gives CDR1 DFQATT, CDR2 SNEGSKA (reference sequence). CDR3 length: 14 residues. CDR3 in DNA: TGCAGTGCTAGAGATCGCCTAAACACCGGGGAGCTGTTTTTT. Amino acids: CSARDRLNTGELFF.

In this sample, this clonotype turned up many times. The DNA of the CDR3 is TGTGCCAGCAAATGGGACCCAATGGGGGAAAACTATGGCTACACCTTC. It codes for CASKWDPMGENYGYTF. The V and J genes are TRBV6-1 and TRBJ1-2, with D tentatively TRBD1 (5 bases). The length of the CDR3 is 16 residues. Germline-derived CDR1 and CDR2 are MNHNS and SASEGT. Trimming removed 7 bases at V and 2 bases at J, with 20 bases between.

The genes are TRBV4-1 and TRBJ2-2; no clear D gene. Germline CDR1 and CDR2: MGHRA and YSYEKL. Deletions cut 1 base from V and 1 base from J, with 1 base between. CDR3 length equals 13 residues. The CDR3 protein is CASSQGNTGELFF. The CDR3 DNA reads as TGCGCCAGCAGCCAAGGGAACACCGGGGAGCTGTTTTTT.

This clonotype was seen at least ten times. The chain couples TRBV24-1 to TRBJ2-5; D is undetermined. The CDR3 sequence is 16 residues long. V shed 3 bases and J shed 4 bases, with 17 bases lying between them. CDR1 and CDR2 from the germline V gene are KGHDR and SFDVKD. CDR3 DNA: TGTGCCACCAGTGATCCCTCTCTTCCCGAAGGAGAGACCCAGTACTTC. Translating it yields CATSDPSLPEGETQYF.

With respect to this clonotype: A read error is possible here, since a much larger clone lies one base away. This sequence joins TRBV19 and TRBJ1-1; 7 bases are shared with TRBD1. Germline CDR1 reads LNHDA; CDR2 reads SQIVND (reference sequence). The CDR3 is 15 residues long. CDR3 sequence reads: CASSTDRDGGTEALF. CDR3 DNA: TGTGCCAGTAGTACCGACAGGGACGGAGGTACTGAAGCTCTCTTT.

Remarks on this clonotype: This may arise from a read error, as a much more abundant clone is one base away. Given the absence of the conserved phenylalanine or tryptophan at the CDR3 end, a read error is likely. The chain employs TRBV7-9 and TRBJ1-5; a possible D gene is TRBD1 (5 bases). The CDR3 is 14 residues long. Germline CDR1 and CDR2: SEHNR and FQNEAQ (reference sequence). Trimming cost V 3 bases and J 5 bases, with 11 bases left between them. CDR3 sequence: CASSFGAVDQPQHL. The DNA for the CDR3 is TGTGCCAGCAGCTTTGGGGCAGTAGATCAGCCCCAGCATCTT.

This clonotype was recorded at least ten times. CDR3 bases: TGCGCCAGCAGCCAATTGGGGGCCAGCACAGATACGCAGTATTTT. This translates into CASSQLGASTDTQYF. The chain carries TRBV4-1 and TRBJ2-3; TRBD1 might be the D (6 bases). The germline V gene has CDR1 MGHRA and CDR2 YSYEKL. The CDR3 contains 15 residues. V shed 2 bases and J shed 0 bases, with 9 bases lying between them.

This clonotype was seen many times. The rearrangement links TRBV18 to TRBJ2-1; 13 bases are a match to TRBD2. The CDR3 is 15 residues long. The germline V gene has CDR1 KGHSH and CDR2 LQKENI. Trimming removed 3 bases from V and 8 bases from J; junction bases left unmatched: 4. The CDR3, as DNA: TGTGCCAGCTCACCCCGGACTAGCGGGAGTGATGAGCAGTTCTTC. This encodes CASSPRTSGSDEQFF.

As for this clonotype: A far larger clone differs by one base, so this is likely a read error. This sequence joins TRBV3-1 and TRBJ2-1, with D perhaps assigned TRBD1 or TRBD2 (6 bases each). Judging by the DNA end, TRBJ2-5 fits better; the J call may be wrong. This CDR3 has 13 amino acids. The germline CDR1 and CDR2 sequences are LGHDT and YNNKEL (reference sequence). CDR3 sequence reads: CASGQGGMVTQYF. The DNA of the CDR3 is TGTGCCAGCGGCCAAGGGGGGATGGTGACCCAGTACTTC.

This clonotype was seen ten or more times. The chain joins TRBV6-1 to TRBJ2-7, with a weak D call TRBD1 (8 bases). The germline CDR1 and CDR2 sequences are MNHNS and SASEGT. This CDR3 is built from 14 residues. V was shortened by 6 bases and J by 4 bases, with 16 bases between the two germline ends. CDR3 protein: CASRTGVGGYEQYF. DNA for the CDR3: TGTGCCAGCAGGACAGGGGTGGGAGGGTACGAGCAGTACTTC.

This clonotype was recorded many times. This chain links TRBV6-2 or TRBV6-3 with TRBJ2-1; possibly TRBD2 for D (5 bases). The CDR3 contains 16 residues. Trimming shortened V by 6 bases and J by 1 base, and 16 bases separated the two germline ends. Germline V gene sequence: CDR1 MNHEY, CDR2 SVGEGT. DNA for the CDR3: TGTGCCAGCAGCAGTCTACTAGTTGTGTCCTACAATGAGCAGTTCTTC. Protein sequence: CASSSLLVVSYNEQFF.

Ten or more counts support this clonotype. The rearrangement joins TRBV24-1 to TRBJ1-1; possibly TRBD1 for D (5 bases). Germline lookup yields CDR1 KGHDR and CDR2 SFDVKD. This CDR3 contains 13 residues. The V and J ends lost 4 bases and 6 bases respectively, with 11 bases between them. The CDR3 loop is CATSEGPVAEAFF. The CDR3 bases are TGTGCCACCAGTGAGGGGCCCGTAGCTGAAGCTTTCTTT.

This CDR3 is CASSFRGGGYGYTF. The CDR3 bases are TGTGCCAGCAGTTTTAGGGGGGGGGGGTATGGCTACACCTTC. The chain couples TRBV28 to TRBJ1-2; maybe TRBD1 (6 bases). The CDR3 spans 14 residues. V was cut by 3 bases and J by 5 bases, with 13 bases left in between. In germline, CDR1 is MDHEN, CDR2 SYDVKM.

This clonotype was counted ten times or more. J is TRBJ1-1 and V is TRBV7-9; no firm D call. CDR3 length equals 13 residues. V lost 1 base, J lost 1 base, and 4 bases lay in between. The germline V gene has CDR1 SEHNR and CDR2 FQNEAQ (reference sequence). In DNA, the CDR3 is TGTGCCAGCAGCTTAGACGCGAACACTGAAGCTTTCTTT. This sequence encodes CASSLDANTEAFF.

This clonotype was observed at least ten times. The chain joins TRBV30 to TRBJ2-5; 12 nucleotides match TRBD2. This CDR3 is 14 amino acids long. Germline CDR1 and CDR2: GTSNPN and SVGIG (reference sequence). V lost 4 bases and J lost 4; bases outside the gene matches: 4. This chain's CDR3 is CAWNRLAGVETQYF. CDR3 in DNA: TGTGCCTGGAATCGACTAGCGGGAGTAGAGACCCAGTACTTC.

In this sample, this clonotype turned up a few times. The rearrangement joins TRBV7-3 to TRBJ2-3; D gene unclear. The germline gives CDR1 SGHTA, CDR2 FQGTGA. The CDR3 is 13 residues long. The ends were cut back, 1 base at V and 6 bases at J, with 8 bases in the middle. CDR3: CASSLNYLDTQYF. CDR3 nucleotides: TGTGCCAGCAGCTTAAACTATTTGGATACGCAGTATTTT.

As to this clonotype: This sequence may be a read error, since a much larger clone differs from it by one base. CDR3 loop: CASSSPFADTQYF. CDR3 DNA sequence: TGTGCCAGCAGCTCCCCCTTCGCAGATACGCAGTATTTT. This chain joins TRBV7-9 and TRBJ2-3; D not certain. The CDR3 totals 13 residues. Looked up from germline, CDR1 is SEHNR and CDR2 is FQNEAQ (reference sequence). The germline V and J ends were trimmed by 4 bases and 4 bases, with 9 bases remaining between them.

This clonotype was detected ten times or more. The V and J genes are TRBV7-2 and TRBJ1-4; D might be TRBD1 (5 bases). Germline loops: CDR1 SGHTA, CDR2 FQGNSA. The CDR3 has 16 amino acids. V lost 4 bases and J lost 8, with 20 bases in between. The CDR3 sequence is CASSWGGGPFYEKLFF. The CDR3 region has the DNA TGTGCCAGCAGCTGGGGGGGGGGACCTTTCTACGAAAAACTGTTTTTT.